These 30 T cell receptor beta chains originate from one sample sequenced in a study of blood T cell repertoires in COVID-19. Libraries were prepared by immunoSEQ multiplex PCR; TCRdb keeps only in-frame clonotypes and omits some of them. The sample contains around 290,000 clones, 86% of which appear only once. Sequenced: PBMCs or T cells enriched from blood (not recorded which). Receptors originate from a woman aged 18-35 years who had recovered from COVID-19.

The chain carries TRBV6-5 and TRBJ1-5; D gene unclear. This CDR3 contains 16 residues. The V end lost 2 bases, the J end lost 5 bases, and 16 bases lay between the germline ends. Germline-derived CDR1 and CDR2 are MNHEY and SVGAGI. The DNA of the CDR3 is TGTGCCAGCAGTTACCCCTGGGCAACCTTTTATCAGCCCCAGCATTTT. Residues: CASSYPWATFYQPQHF.

In DNA, the CDR3 is TGCGCCAGCAGCCAAGATACCCCACGGGGGGCGGGTAATGAAAAACTGTTTTTT. This gives the protein CASSQDTPRGAGNEKLFF. The rearrangement uses TRBV4-1 and TRBJ1-4; TRBD1 is a possible D gene (6 bases). The CDR3 is 18 residues long. V was shortened by 0 bases and J by 4 bases, with 18 bases between the two germline ends. Germline CDR1 and CDR2: MGHRA and YSYEKL.

The chain links TRBV18 to TRBJ2-7; tentative D call: TRBD1 (5 bases). With 6 bases removed from V and 4 bases from J, the gap between germline ends came to 13 bases. From germline, CDR1 is KGHSH and CDR2 LQKENI. The CDR3 runs to 13 residues. The CDR3 sequence is CASSLIQEYEQYF. CDR3 bases: TGTGCCAGCTCTCTAATACAGGAATACGAGCAGTACTTC.

This clone has ten or more counts. The chain combines TRBV28 with TRBJ1-2; TRBD1 aligns across 9 bases. V shed 5 bases, J shed 6 bases, and the junction held 16 bases outside the gene matches. The CDR3 contains 17 residues. Germline CDR1 reads MDHEN; CDR2 reads SYDVKM. The CDR3 DNA reads TGTGCCAGCAGTCCACAGCCTTACCCCACAGGGGGCGATGGCTACACCTTC. This gives the protein CASSPQPYPTGGDGYTF.

The chain links TRBV27 to TRBJ1-1; D is unresolved. This CDR3 spans 16 amino acids. The V gene lost 3 bases and the J gene lost 7 bases, with 21 bases spanning the gap. Germline V CDR1 and CDR2: MNHEY, SMNVEV (reference sequence). This chain's CDR3 is CASSFTRDREVLEAFF. CDR3 sequence (DNA): TGTGCCAGCAGTTTTACCCGGGATAGGGAGGTCCTTGAAGCTTTCTTT.

CDR3 DNA sequence: TGTGCCAGCAGATATAGCGGGGTTACGGGTGAGCAGTTCTTC. Protein product: CASRYSGVTGEQFF. V gene TRBV3-1 (or the pseudogene TRBV3-2) combines with J gene TRBJ2-1, with 8 bases matching TRBD2. Trimming cost V 6 bases and J 9 bases; bases outside gene matches: 10. The CDR3 loop spans 14 amino acids. Germline-derived CDR1 and CDR2 are LGHDT and YNNKEL (reference sequence).

This chain joins TRBV7-8 and TRBJ1-4; TRBD1 might be the D (5 bases). The germline V and J ends were trimmed by 3 bases and 8 bases, with 16 bases remaining between them. The CDR3 spans 15 residues. Per germline, CDR1 SGHVS and CDR2 FQNEAQ. The CDR3 DNA reads as TGTGCCAGCAGCTTCCGGGTGGGGCCTGCGGAAAAACTGTTTTTT. As protein: CASSFRVGPAEKLFF.

The chain couples TRBV10-1 to TRBJ2-1, with 9 bases lining up with TRBD2. The V segment lost 2 bases and the J segment 3 bases; nucleotides outside the gene matches: 2. The CDR3 consists of 15 residues. CDR1 is WNHNN and CDR2 is SYGVQD in the germline V gene (reference sequence). The CDR3: CASSEVAGVYNEQFF. The CDR3 DNA follows: TGCGCCAGCAGTGAGGTAGCGGGAGTCTACAATGAGCAGTTCTTC.

This clone was picked up many times. CDR3: CASSELTGSGYTF. As DNA, the CDR3 is TGTGCCAGCAGTGAACTCACAGGGAGCGGCTACACCTTC. The chain uses TRBV2 and TRBJ1-2; a possible D gene is TRBD1 (6 bases). Germline CDR1 is SNHLY and CDR2 is FYNNEI. CDR3 length: 13 residues. V was clipped by 2 bases and J by 8 bases, with 12 bases between them.

This clone has only one observation. V is TRBV3-1 (or the pseudogene TRBV3-2) and J is TRBJ2-5, with D unresolved. The CDR3 contains 12 residues. Trimming shortened V by 0 bases and J by 7 bases, and 6 bases separated the two germline ends. Germline V gene data show CDR1 as LGHDT and CDR2 as YNNKEL (reference sequence). The CDR3 coding sequence is TGTGCCAGCAGCCAAGATTTGAGGACCCAGTACTTC. Translation gives CASSQDLRTQYF.

V gene TRBV30 combines with J gene TRBJ1-5; D might be TRBD1 (5 bases). Trimming took off 1 base at V and 3 bases at J, with 10 bases between the two ends. Germline CDR1 GTSNPN, CDR2 SVGIG (reference sequence). This CDR3 region has 14 residues. Here the CDR3 reads CAWSGQSFNQPQHF. CDR3 in DNA: TGTGCCTGGAGTGGACAGTCCTTCAATCAGCCCCAGCATTTT.

The chain has TRBV6-7 and TRBJ1-1; possibly TRBD1 for D (6 bases). TRBV6-7 qualifies as an ORF whose function is uncertain. The CDR3 loop spans 18 amino acids. The germline V and J ends were trimmed by 7 bases and 0 bases, with 24 bases remaining between them. The CDR3 DNA is TGTGCCAGCATGGGGTATCAGTATCAGACAGGCATGAACACTGAAGCTTTCTTT. Protein sequence: CASMGYQYQTGMNTEAFF.

CDR3 DNA: TGTGCCAGCAGTCCAGGGGGGCAGTTTGACTACGAGCAGTACTTC. This encodes CASSPGGQFDYEQYF. The rearrangement joins TRBV27 to TRBJ2-7; D may be TRBD1 (7 bases). In germline, CDR1 is MNHEY, CDR2 SMNVEV (reference sequence). V was clipped by 5 bases and J by 3 bases, with 17 bases between them. CDR3 length: 15 residues.

The rearrangement uses TRBV25-1 and TRBJ2-7; tentatively, D is TRBD1 (6 bases). This CDR3 is built from 16 residues. V dropped 1 base and J dropped 3 bases, with 16 bases sitting between them. CDR1 and CDR2 from the germline V gene are MGHDK and SYGVNS. CDR3 DNA sequence: TGTGCCAGCAGTGAATTGGGGAATGCAGGGGACTACGAGCAGTACTTC. Translation: CASSELGNAGDYEQYF.

This rearrangement joins TRBV11-2 to TRBJ1-1, with D possibly TRBD1 on 6 matching bases. This CDR3 is built from 14 residues. The V and J ends lost 1 base and 8 bases respectively, with 14 bases between them. Germline lookup yields CDR1 SGHAT and CDR2 FQNNGV. DNA for the CDR3: TGTGCCAGCAGCTTAGCCCCCCTAACAGGGGAAGCTTTCTTT. Amino acids: CASSLAPLTGEAFF.

The V and J genes are TRBV9 and TRBJ2-2, with D tentatively TRBD2 (5 bases). V lost 0 bases, J lost 4 bases, and 19 bases lay in between. This CDR3 is built from 18 residues. Germline assignment: CDR1 SGDLS and CDR2 YYNGEE. The CDR3 DNA reads TGTGCCAGCAGCGTAGGGGCCGGCAGGCCCGCGGGCACCGGGGAGCTGTTTTTT. Its protein product is CASSVGAGRPAGTGELFF.

V is TRBV3-1 (or the pseudogene TRBV3-2) and J is TRBJ2-3; 10 bases agree with TRBD2. Germline values: CDR1 LGHDT, CDR2 YNNKEL (reference sequence). The CDR3 loop spans 20 amino acids. Trimming removed 0 bases from V and 2 bases from J; junction bases left unmatched: 14. The CDR3 region has the DNA TGTGCCAGCAGCCAAGATCTGATTAGCGGGAGGTTGCGGGCCACAGATACGCAGTATTTT. It translates to CASSQDLISGRLRATDTQYF.

The chain joins TRBV7-9 to TRBJ2-3, with D hard to call. CDR1 and CDR2 (germline): SEHNR, FQNEAQ (reference sequence). The CDR3 contains 16 residues. Trimming removed 1 base from V and 0 bases from J, with 11 bases in between. CDR3: CASSLGLSSSTDTQYF. The CDR3 coding sequence is TGTGCCAGCAGCTTAGGACTCAGCTCTAGCACAGATACGCAGTATTTT.

The chain is built from TRBV23-1 and TRBJ1-5; 8 bases match TRBD1. TRBV23-1 is reported as an ORF; its role is uncertain. After removal of 3 bases from V and 4 bases from J, the junction contained 2 bases not matched to a gene. The CDR3 covers 14 residues. The CDR3 region is CASSQGQENQPQHF. CDR3 in DNA: TGCGCCAGCAGTCAGGGACAGGAGAATCAGCCCCAGCATTTT.

The CDR3, as DNA: TGTGCCAGCAGCGGACTAGCTGACTACAATGAGCAGTTCTTC. It specifies CASSGLADYNEQFF. V gene TRBV13 combines with J gene TRBJ2-1, with 8 bases identical to TRBD2. Trimming at V came to 5 bases and at J to 3 bases, leaving 3 bases not matched to a gene. Germline CDR1 PRHDT, CDR2 FYEKMQ (reference sequence). The CDR3 has 14 residues.

The chain has TRBV15 and TRBJ1-2, with D unclear. The germline V gene encodes CDR1 LNHNV and CDR2 YYDKDF (reference sequence). V lost 0 bases and J 5 bases, leaving 7 bases between the germline ends. The CDR3 length is 13 residues. The CDR3 spells CATSRDKYYGYTF. The CDR3 DNA is TGTGCCACCAGCAGAGATAAATATTATGGCTACACCTTC. The whole variable domain, filled in from reference TRBV15 and TRBJ1-2, reads DAMVIQNPRYQVTQFGKPVTLSCSQTLNHNVMYWYQQKSSQAPKLLFHYYDKDFNNEADTPDNFQSRRPNTSFCFLDIRSPGLGDTAMYLCATSRDKYYGYTFGSGTRLTVV.

The rearrangement links TRBV7-2 to TRBJ2-3, with unresolved D. Looked up from germline, CDR1 is SGHTA and CDR2 is FQGNSA. The CDR3 runs to 12 residues. V lost 5 bases to trimming and J lost 2 bases, with 5 bases between them. CDR3 loop: CASSLYTDTQYF. The CDR3 region has the DNA TGTGCCAGCAGCCTATACACAGATACGCAGTATTTT.

This chain uses TRBV19 with TRBJ2-3, with 10 bases identical to TRBD1. The V segment lost 6 bases and the J segment 4 bases; nucleotides outside the gene matches: 1. Germline CDR1 LNHDA, CDR2 SQIVND (reference sequence). The CDR3 totals 13 residues. The CDR3 DNA is TGTGCCAGTAGGGACAGGGGGGCAGATACGCAGTATTTT. Its protein is CASRDRGADTQYF.

The rearrangement uses TRBV19 and TRBJ2-3, with D perhaps matching TRBD2 (5 bases). This CDR3 region has 14 residues. Trimming took 3 bases from V and 1 from J, leaving 8 bases between them. CDR1 and CDR2 from the germline V gene are LNHDA and SQIVND (reference sequence). The CDR3 DNA reads TGTGCCAGTAGTATGAGGGTTGGCACAGATACGCAGTATTTT. Its protein is CASSMRVGTDTQYF. The complete variable domain, with remaining parts taken from reference TRBV19 and TRBJ2-3, reads DGGITQSPKYLFRKEGQNVTLSCEQNLNHDAMYWYRQDPGQGLRLIYYSQIVNDFQKGDIAEGYSVSREKKESFPLTVTSAQKNPTAFYLCASSMRVGTDTQYFGPGTRLTVL.

V and J are TRBV4-3 and TRBJ1-5, with a weak D call TRBD1 (6 bases). This CDR3 region has 16 residues. Germline CDR1 LGHNA, CDR2 YSLEER. Between the trimmed V and J ends, which lost 0 bases and 4 bases, there was a span of 13 bases. The CDR3 loop is CASSQDQGQGNQPQHF. Here the CDR3 DNA reads TGCGCCAGCAGCCAAGATCAAGGCCAGGGGAATCAGCCCCAGCATTTT.

The sample holds one count of this clone. This rearrangement joins TRBV4-3 to TRBJ1-6; TRBD1 is a possible D gene (5 bases). CDR1 is LGHNA, CDR2 YSLEER, per germline. V was shortened by 0 bases and J by 2 bases, with 11 bases between the two germline ends. CDR3 length equals 17 residues. CDR3: CASSQDRGGAYNSPLHF. Written as DNA, the CDR3 is TGCGCCAGCAGCCAAGATAGGGGCGGGGCCTATAATTCACCCCTCCACTTT.

The CDR3 reads CASSIGLAGTADTQYF. For the CDR3, the DNA is TGTGCCAGCAGCATAGGACTAGCGGGTACGGCAGATACGCAGTATTTT. The chain carries TRBV11-3 and TRBJ2-3, with 11 bases that match TRBD2. The CDR3 contains 16 residues. Germline V lookup: CDR1 SGHNT, CDR2 YENEEA. J lost 4 bases, V lost 5 bases, and 8 bases had no gene match.

This rearrangement joins TRBV7-3 to TRBJ1-1; D not certain. Per the germline V gene, CDR1 is SGHTA and CDR2 is FQGTGA. Trimming removed 2 bases at V and 1 base at J, with 5 bases between. The CDR3 consists of 13 residues. The CDR3 reads CASSLSGNTEAFF. CDR3 coding DNA: TGTGCCAGCAGCTTATCAGGGAACACTGAAGCTTTCTTT. The whole variable domain, filled in from reference TRBV7-3 and TRBJ1-1, reads GAGVSQTPSNKVTEKGKYVELRCDPISGHTALYWYRQSLGQGPEFLIYFQGTGAADDSGLPNDRFFAVRPEGSVSTLKIQRTERGDSAVYLCASSLSGNTEAFFGQGTRLTVV.

This sequence joins TRBV27 and TRBJ1-1, with no clear D. CDR3 length: 12 amino acids. The germline V gene has CDR1 MNHEY and CDR2 SMNVEV (reference sequence). Trimming removed 7 bases at V and 0 bases at J, with 6 bases between. The CDR3 spells CASMAVNTEAFF. CDR3 DNA sequence: TGTGCCAGCATGGCAGTGAACACTGAAGCTTTCTTT.

The chain uses TRBV28 and TRBJ1-1; D gene uncertain. The CDR3 extends over 13 amino acids. Trimming left V 4 bases short and J 0 bases short, with 6 bases between. In germline, CDR1 is MDHEN, CDR2 SYDVKM. The CDR3 coding sequence is TGTGCCAGCAGTTACAAATTGAACACTGAAGCTTTCTTT. This gives the protein CASSYKLNTEAFF.